This is a list of T cell receptor beta chains from one sample in a study of blood T cell repertoires in COVID-19. Generated by immunoSEQ multiplex PCR, the TCRdb table keeps only in-frame clones and is missing some. The data show fewer than 500,000 clones, 70% to 90% seen once. Sample: PBMCs or T cells enriched from blood (not recorded which). Every receptor here comes from a woman aged 18-29 years with acute COVID-19. Both conserved end residues are part of each CDR3. D genes are given only for firm matches. Where a row states a size, it is once, few, many or the class of an expanded clone; other rows omit it.

size	D	V	J	CDR3	DNA
.	.	TRBV10-2	TRBJ2-5	CASLTPGSETQYF	TGCGCCAGCCTTACCCCAGGGTCAGAGACCCAGTACTTC
.	.	TRBV14	TRBJ2-2	CASSQDRASHNTGELFF	TGTGCCAGCAGCCAAGATCGGGCTAGCCATAACACCGGGGAGCTGTTTTTT
.	.	TRBV7-9	TRBJ1-6	CASSLDSESSGSPLHF	TGTGCCAGCAGCTTGGATTCGGAGTCTAGTGGTTCACCCCTCCACTTT
.	TRBD1	TRBV28	TRBJ2-1	CASTNPGTGISVEQFF	TGTGCCAGCACGAACCCGGGGACAGGGATTTCGGTTGAGCAGTTCTTC
.	TRBD1	TRBV25-1	TRBJ1-2	CASSPTMGQGGSYGYTF	TGTGCCAGCAGTCCAACTATGGGACAGGGGGGTAGCTATGGCTACACCTTC
few	.	TRBV21-1	TRBJ1-5	CASSKARDRGPNQPQHF	TGTGCCAGCAGCAAAGCCCGTGACAGGGGCCCCAATCAGCCCCAGCATTTT
.	.	TRBV28	TRBJ1-2	CASRMGHYGYTF	TGTGCCAGCAGGATGGGGCACTATGGCTACACCTTC
once	TRBD1	TRBV6-5	TRBJ1-1	CASRFGQGRGTEAFF	TGTGCCAGCAGATTTGGACAGGGTCGAGGCACTGAAGCTTTCTTT
.	.	TRBV30	TRBJ2-1	CARRPQGFDEQFF	TGTGCCCGAAGACCTCAGGGATTCGATGAGCAGTTCTTC
.	TRBD1	TRBV4-3	TRBJ1-2	CASSPGQGPNYGYTF	TGCGCCAGCAGCCCGGGACAGGGCCCTAACTATGGCTACACCTTC
.	.	TRBV10-3	TRBJ2-2	CAISESAGVGTGELFF	TGTGCCATCAGTGAGTCTGCCGGGGTTGGCACCGGGGAGCTGTTTTTT
.	.	TRBV19	TRBJ2-5	CASSMASIPRVVETQYF	TGTGCCAGTAGTATGGCCTCCATTCCCAGGGTGGTGGAGACCCAGTACTTC
.	TRBD2	TRBV7-9	TRBJ2-7	CASSTGLAGGSSSYEQYF	TGTGCCAGCAGCACAGGGTTAGCGGGAGGGTCCTCCTCCTACGAGCAGTACTTC
once	.	TRBV4-1	TRBJ2-7	CASSQDQDRAYEQYF	TGCGCCAGCAGCCAGGATCAGGACAGAGCCTACGAGCAGTACTTC
.	.	TRBV15	TRBJ1-1	CATSRDLGAGPEAFF	TGTGCCACCAGCAGAGATCTAGGGGCAGGGCCCGAAGCTTTCTTT
once	.	TRBV5-1	TRBJ2-7	CASYNPTDYEQYF	TGCGCCAGCTATAACCCGACAGACTACGAGCAGTACTTC
.	TRBD1	TRBV7-8	TRBJ2-7	CASSPGQGPNYEQYF	TGTGCCAGCAGCCCCGGACAGGGACCGAACTACGAGCAGTACTTC
.	TRBD1	TRBV6-5	TRBJ2-7	CASIGAGGSYEQYF	TGTGCCAGCATCGGGGCAGGGGGCTCCTACGAGCAGTACTTC
few	.	TRBV7-8	TRBJ2-7	CASSLHYEQYF	TGTGCCAGCAGCTTACACTACGAGCAGTACTTC
.	.	TRBV28	TRBJ1-5	CASRDRDGGRRQPQHF	TGTGCCAGCAGGGACCGGGACGGTGGGAGGCGTCAGCCCCAGCATTTT
.	TRBD1	TRBV6-6	TRBJ2-7	CASSYSRDRGYEQYF	TGTGCCAGCAGTTACAGCCGGGACAGGGGTTACGAGCAGTACTTC
.	.	TRBV2	TRBJ2-5	CASSERDWQETQYF	TGTGCCAGCAGTGAAAGGGACTGGCAAGAGACCCAGTACTTC
.	.	TRBV24-1	TRBJ2-1	CATSDFGTEQFF	TGTGCCACCAGTGATTTTGGGACAGAGCAGTTCTTC
once	TRBD1	TRBV18	TRBJ2-5	CASSPDGTGGGQETQYF	TGTGCCAGCTCACCGGACGGGACAGGGGGCGGACAAGAGACCCAGTACTTC
.	TRBD1	TRBV28	TRBJ1-5	CASTLRDRGPYSNQPQHF	TGTGCCAGCACTCTCCGGGACAGGGGGCCCTATAGCAATCAGCCCCAGCATTTT
.	.	TRBV27	TRBJ2-2	CASIPVFPGELFF	TGTGCCAGCATTCCAGTTTTTCCCGGGGAGCTGTTTTTT
.	.	TRBV6-5	TRBJ1-4	CASMISRTNEKLFF	TGTGCCAGCATGATCTCCAGGACTAATGAAAAACTGTTTTTT
.	.	TRBV24-1	TRBJ1-2	CATSERGYGYTF	TGTGCCACCAGTGAGCGGGGCTATGGCTACACCTTC
.	TRBD2	TRBV24-1	TRBJ2-2	CATSDPGLAGGMAGELFF	TGTGCCACCAGTGACCCCGGACTAGCGGGGGGTATGGCCGGGGAGCTGTTTTTT
.	.	TRBV2	TRBJ1-3	CASSLGLSGNTIYF	TGTGCCAGCAGTTTAGGACTTTCTGGAAACACCATATATTTT
.	TRBD2	TRBV25-1	TRBJ2-3	CASSDPSGGPGDTQYF	TGTGCCAGCAGTGACCCTAGCGGGGGGCCCGGGGATACGCAGTATTTT
once	.	TRBV27	TRBJ1-3	CASRKSSPGNTIYF	TGTGCCAGCAGAAAGAGTTCACCTGGAAACACCATATATTTT
.	.	TRBV19	TRBJ2-5	CASRWYGHQYF	TGTGCCAGTAGGTGGTACGGACACCAGTACTTC
.	.	TRBV5-4	TRBJ2-3	CASSLLANRDTQYF	TGTGCCAGCAGCCTGCTAGCGAATAGAGATACGCAGTATTTT
.	TRBD1	TRBV5-6	TRBJ1-2	CASSGDRSNYGYTF	TGTGCCAGCAGCGGGGACAGGTCCAACTATGGCTACACCTTC
.	.	TRBV9	TRBJ1-5	CASSLGSQNQPQHF	TGTGCCAGCAGCCTGGGCAGTCAAAATCAGCCCCAGCATTTT
.	.	TRBV5-6	TRBJ1-5	CASSFGGTGNQPQHF	TGTGCCAGCAGCTTCGGGGGGACGGGAAATCAGCCCCAGCATTTT
.	TRBD1	TRBV19	TRBJ1-4	CASSRGQEQKLFF	TGTGCCAGTAGTAGGGGACAGGAACAAAAACTGTTTTTT
.	TRBD1	TRBV3-1/TRBV3-2	TRBJ1-1	CASSLDRGEMMNTEAFF	TGTGCCAGCAGCCTGGACAGGGGGGAAATGATGAACACTGAAGCTTTCTTT
.	TRBD1	TRBV5-5	TRBJ1-5	CASSRSSGQGPFGSQPQHF	TGTGCCAGCAGCAGAAGTTCGGGACAGGGCCCCTTTGGGAGTCAGCCCCAGCATTTT
few	TRBD1	TRBV4-1	TRBJ2-1	CASSQAGGYNEQFF	TGCGCCAGCAGCCAGGCAGGGGGATACAATGAGCAGTTCTTC
.	.	TRBV9	TRBJ2-2	CASSVAQNTGELFF	TGTGCCAGCAGCGTAGCACAGAACACCGGGGAGCTGTTTTTT
.	.	TRBV2	TRBJ1-5	CASSEGGNQPQHF	TGTGCCAGCAGTGAGGGAGGGAATCAGCCCCAGCATTTT
.	.	TRBV28	TRBJ2-7	CASRKGLIDEQYF	TGTGCCAGCAGGAAGGGGCTAATCGACGAGCAGTACTTC
.	TRBD2	TRBV7-6	TRBJ2-3	CASSLAGGVADTQYF	TGTGCCAGCAGTTTAGCGGGAGGAGTGGCAGATACGCAGTATTTT
.	.	TRBV7-9	TRBJ2-2	CASSRQPGLINTGELFF	TGTGCCAGCAGCCGACAGCCGGGACTGATTAACACCGGGGAGCTGTTTTTT
.	TRBD2	TRBV3-1/TRBV3-2	TRBJ2-1	CASSQALTSGVYNEQFF	TGTGCCAGCAGCCAAGCGTTGACTAGCGGAGTATACAATGAGCAGTTCTTC
.	TRBD1	TRBV9	TRBJ1-6	CASSSRGDLGGPLHF	TGTGCCAGCAGCTCGCGTGGGGACCTAGGGGGCCCCCTCCACTTT
.	.	TRBV7-9	TRBJ2-3	CASFRDRVGTDTQYF	TGTGCCAGCTTCCGAGACAGAGTGGGTACAGATACGCAGTATTTT